This T cell receptor (beta chain) appears in the sequencing data of a study of Ad26.COV2.S vaccination and SARS-CoV-2 variants. Whole-study context: Within the COV1001 Ad26.COV2.S trial arm, the donor was enrolled. Once, or twice with 56 days between doses, Ad26.COV2.S was given intramuscularly.

About this clone: What it binds is unknown.

Germline CDR1 reads SNHLY; CDR2 reads FYNNEI. This CDR3 has 15 residues. Losses at the gene ends were 0 bases for V and 4 bases for J; bases not matched to a gene: 2. Treatment defined: roughly 19 received Ad26.COV2.S at low or high dose, single or two shots; about 5 received placebo; per-sample allocation not given. Vaccine and placebo recipients were sampled on day 63 after the first injection. The data were produced by immunoSEQ multiplex PCR, yet TCRdb's version contains in-frame clones alone and is incomplete. The sample records about 400,000 clones, roughly 90% being singletons. Study-wide results and limits: Vaccinees reportedly had broad spike-specific CD8+ and CD4+ T cell responses. Assessments of TCR breadth and depth may have underestimated the total T cell responses.

The origin of this receptor is a person between 18 and 65 years old who received the Ad26.COV2.S COVID-19 vaccine or a placebo. The source was peripheral blood, collected in a trial of Ad26.COV2.S vaccine versus placebo. The chain has TRBV2 and TRBJ2-1, with TRBD1 matching 8 bases. The DNA for the CDR3 is TGTGCCAGCAGTGAAGCACAGGGGGGATACAATGAGCAGTTCTTC. This sequence encodes CASSEAQGGYNEQFF. Combining the CDR3 with reference TRBV2 and TRBJ2-1 gives the whole variable domain EPEVTQTPSHQVTQMGQEVILRCVPISNHLYFYWYRQILGQKVEFLVSFYNNEISEKSEIFDDQFSVERPDGSNFTLKIRSTKLEDSAMYFCASSEAQGGYNEQFFGPGTRLTVL.